This TCR beta chain was captured by sequencing in a study of blood T cell repertoires in COVID-19. The count of this clone is one. Germline CDR1 and CDR2: SGHRS and YFSETQ. Losses at the gene ends were 4 bases for V and 8 bases for J; bases not matched to a gene: 8. The CDR3 spans 15 residues. Produced via immunoSEQ multiplex PCR; TCRdb's table is partial and in-frame only. The sample has roughly 330,000 clones; roughly 88% are singletons. The TCR was taken from a young man who had recovered from COVID-19. This chain uses TRBV5-1 with TRBJ2-1, with TRBD1 matching over 11 bases. The sequenced sample consisted of PBMCs or T cells enriched from blood (not recorded which). CDR3 coding DNA: TGCGCCAGCAGCCTAGGGACAGGGGGTGGGTATGAGCAGTTCTTC. Translating gives CASSLGTGGGYEQFF.